This TCR beta chain was observed in a study of regulatory T cells in long-lasting Graves disease. Study results and limitations: Limited sample numbers may have lowered accuracy.

The authors built TCR beta libraries using iRepertoire HTBI primers and Arm-PCR of CDR3 regions. TCRdb reprocessed the multiplex PCR reads via MiXCR and lists one record per CDR3 protein. This sample has about 520,000 distinct CDR3 sequences; 12% occur once, and the top ten carry 8% to 10%. The V gene lost 0 bases and the J gene lost 0 bases, with 9 bases spanning the gap. The CDR3 is 16 amino acids. Germline-derived CDR1 and CDR2 are MNHEY and SVGEGT. There are many counts of this clonotype. Its antigen is currently unknown. Time point here: newly diagnosed GD, antithyroid drugs for less than 3 months. RNA extracted from PBMCs served as the sequencing template. This sample also belongs to another study, concerning T cells in Graves' hyperthyroidism and ophthalmopathy. Per that paper: A patient was excluded if there was uncontrolled infection, other autoimmune disease, pregnancy or lactation. HTBI primers were employed in a first-round RT-PCR of the TCR CDR3.

Source: peripheral blood mononuclear cells (PBMCs), taken at new diagnosis, from a patient treated with antithyroid drugs. This chain connects TRBV6-2 or TRBV6-3 to TRBJ2-1; D is ambiguous. The receptor's source is a woman in her twenties or thirties with Graves disease. The CDR3 nucleotides are TGTGCCAGCAGTTACTCAGGCGTTAGCTCCTACAATGAGCAGTTCTTC. Residues: CASSYSGVSSYNEQFF.